This is a list of T cell receptor beta chains from one sample in a study of response to subunit inactivated influenza vaccine. TCRdb redid the calling of the RT-PCR reads with MiXCR, one entry per CDR3 protein. This table holds fewer than 650,000 distinct CDR3 sequences, 13% found once. The source material was PBMCs from blood, sampled 35 to 45 days after vaccination. The receptors stem from a man in his fifties or sixties who received an inactivated influenza vaccine. Both conserved end residues are part of each CDR3. A D gene is named only where the DNA matches it firmly. Only some rows state a clone size, as once, few, many or a class for expanded clones.

V gene: TRBV5-1; J gene: TRBJ1-1; D gene: -; clone size: few; CDR3 DNA: TGCGCCAGCAGCACGACGGGAGACGGGGGCACTGAAGCTTTCTTT; CDR3 protein: CASSTTGDGGTEAFF
V gene: TRBV10-1; J gene: TRBJ2-3; D gene: -; clone size: -; CDR3 DNA: TGCGCCAGCAGTGGCCGGGGAGAACCTAGCACAGATACGCAGTATTTT; CDR3 protein: CASSGRGEPSTDTQYF
V gene: TRBV11-3; J gene: TRBJ2-7; D gene: -; clone size: few; CDR3 DNA: TGTGCCAGCAGCCCTTCGGACTTAACCTACGAGCAGTACTTC; CDR3 protein: CASSPSDLTYEQYF
V gene: TRBV20-1; J gene: TRBJ1-2; D gene: TRBD1; clone size: -; CDR3 DNA: TGCAGTGCTAGAGTCCCAACGACAGGGGGCGAAGGAGGTGGCTATGGCTACACCTTC; CDR3 protein: CSARVPTTGGEGGGYGYTF
V gene: TRBV6-2/TRBV6-3; J gene: TRBJ2-7; D gene: -; clone size: few; CDR3 DNA: TGTGCCAGCAGTCTCACCTTAGGGTTCTACGAGCAGTACTTC; CDR3 protein: CASSLTLGFYEQYF
V gene: TRBV5-1; J gene: TRBJ2-7; D gene: -; clone size: few; CDR3 DNA: TGCGCCAGCAACCCTGTAGGGGGGGGCAACGAGCAGTACTTC; CDR3 protein: CASNPVGGGNEQYF
V gene: TRBV12-3/TRBV12-4; J gene: TRBJ2-7; D gene: -; clone size: -; CDR3 DNA: TGTGCCAGCAGCACCGGGACAAACGGCGAGCAGTACTTC; CDR3 protein: CASSTGTNGEQYF
V gene: TRBV11-2; J gene: TRBJ2-3; D gene: TRBD2; clone size: -; CDR3 DNA: TGTGCCAGCAGCTCCGGGACTAGCCGGTCTGGTGCGCAGTATTTT; CDR3 protein: CASSSGTSRSGAQYF
V gene: TRBV29-1; J gene: TRBJ1-2; D gene: -; clone size: few; CDR3 DNA: TGCAGCGTTGCCAACGACAGAGGGGGGGGCTACACCTTC; CDR3 protein: CSVANDRGGGYTF
V gene: TRBV6-2/TRBV6-3; J gene: TRBJ2-2; D gene: -; clone size: -; CDR3 DNA: TGTGCCAGCAGCGCTGACAGACCCCTCGGAGAGCTGTTTTTT; CDR3 protein: CASSADRPLGELFF
V gene: TRBV28; J gene: TRBJ1-1; D gene: TRBD1; clone size: -; CDR3 DNA: TGTGCCAGCTGTCAGACAGGGAATCTCCCTGAAGCTTTCTTT; CDR3 protein: CASCQTGNLPEAFF
V gene: TRBV9; J gene: TRBJ2-3; D gene: -; clone size: -; CDR3 DNA: TGTGCCAGCAGCGTCCGACAGCCAAACACAGATACGCAGTATTTT; CDR3 protein: CASSVRQPNTDTQYF
V gene: TRBV10-1; J gene: TRBJ2-4; D gene: -; clone size: few; CDR3 DNA: TGCGCCAGCAGTGTGGGAGTGAGGGATAACATTCAGTACTTC; CDR3 protein: CASSVGVRDNIQYF
V gene: TRBV4-2; J gene: TRBJ2-5; D gene: -; clone size: many; CDR3 DNA: TGTGCCAGCAGCCAAAATGCGAGGGCGGAGTGGGAGACCCAGTACTTC; CDR3 protein: CASSQNARAEWETQYF
V gene: TRBV5-1; J gene: TRBJ1-6; D gene: TRBD1; clone size: -; CDR3 DNA: TGCGCCAGCAGCGAGGGGACAGGGGGTTATTCACCCCTCCACTTT; CDR3 protein: CASSEGTGGYSPLHF
V gene: TRBV6-2/TRBV6-3; J gene: TRBJ2-5; D gene: TRBD2; clone size: -; CDR3 DNA: TGTGCCAGCAGAAGACTAGCGGGTGGGCAAGAGACCCAGTACTTC; CDR3 protein: CASRRLAGGQETQYF
V gene: TRBV11-1; J gene: TRBJ2-3; D gene: -; clone size: -; CDR3 DNA: TGTGCCAGCAGCAACGGACGGGGGGCGGATACGCAGTATTTT; CDR3 protein: CASSNGRGADTQYF
V gene: TRBV7-8; J gene: TRBJ2-1; D gene: -; clone size: few; CDR3 DNA: TGTGCCAGCAGCTTGACCTCTAAAGGGACCAAGCGATACAATGAGCAGTTCTTC; CDR3 protein: CASSLTSKGTKRYNEQFF
V gene: TRBV5-1; J gene: TRBJ1-1; D gene: TRBD1; clone size: many; CDR3 DNA: TGCGCCAGCAGAGTCGGGACAGGGAGTATGAACACTGAAGCTTTCTTT; CDR3 protein: CASRVGTGSMNTEAFF
V gene: TRBV5-1; J gene: TRBJ1-1; D gene: TRBD1; clone size: -; CDR3 DNA: TGCGCCAGCAGCCCCCAGACGGACAGGGAAGCTTTCTTT; CDR3 protein: CASSPQTDREAFF
V gene: TRBV18; J gene: TRBJ2-7; D gene: TRBD1; clone size: -; CDR3 DNA: TGTGCCAGCTCACCGGGACAGGGCGGGGAGTACTTC; CDR3 protein: CASSPGQGGEYF
V gene: TRBV3-1; J gene: TRBJ1-1; D gene: -; clone size: -; CDR3 DNA: TGTGCCAGCAGCCAAACACCTTCTGAAGCTTTCTTT; CDR3 protein: CASSQTPSEAFF
V gene: TRBV10-3; J gene: TRBJ2-2; D gene: TRBD2; clone size: few; CDR3 DNA: TGTGCCATTGCCCGGACTAGCGGGAGTAAGGGGAACACCGGGGAGCTGTTTTTT; CDR3 protein: CAIARTSGSKGNTGELFF
V gene: TRBV12-3/TRBV12-4; J gene: TRBJ2-5; D gene: -; clone size: few; CDR3 DNA: TGTGCCAGCAGTTTAGCGAATGCGGAGACCCAGTACTTC; CDR3 protein: CASSLANAETQYF
V gene: TRBV11-2; J gene: TRBJ2-7; D gene: -; clone size: few; CDR3 DNA: TGTGCCAGCAGCTTAGATTGGGCAGGAAAATACGAGCAGTACTTC; CDR3 protein: CASSLDWAGKYEQYF
V gene: TRBV29-1; J gene: TRBJ2-1; D gene: TRBD2; clone size: few; CDR3 DNA: TGCAGCGTTGAAGACTCAGCGGGAGGTCACAATGAGCAGTTCTTC; CDR3 protein: CSVEDSAGGHNEQFF
V gene: TRBV6-5; J gene: TRBJ1-5; D gene: -; clone size: -; CDR3 DNA: TGTGCCAGCAGTTGGAGACGGGCCCCCCATCAGCCCCAGCATTTT; CDR3 protein: CASSWRRAPHQPQHF
V gene: TRBV6-2/TRBV6-3; J gene: TRBJ2-1; D gene: -; clone size: -; CDR3 DNA: TGTGCCAGCAGTTACCGGGACCCCTCGGGGTACAATGAGCAGTTCTTC; CDR3 protein: CASSYRDPSGYNEQFF
V gene: TRBV4-3; J gene: TRBJ2-3; D gene: -; clone size: -; CDR3 DNA: TGCGCCAGCAGCCAAGGACTAACTGGGGGAGATACGCAGTATTTT; CDR3 protein: CASSQGLTGGDTQYF
V gene: TRBV28; J gene: TRBJ2-3; D gene: TRBD1; clone size: -; CDR3 DNA: TGTGCCAGCGGAAACAGGGGATCGGGGATAGATACGCAGTATTTT; CDR3 protein: CASGNRGSGIDTQYF
V gene: TRBV7-2; J gene: TRBJ2-7; D gene: TRBD1; clone size: -; CDR3 DNA: TGTGCCAGCAGCTTAGTTGCCGCCGACAGGGGGAGCGAGCAGTACTTC; CDR3 protein: CASSLVAADRGSEQYF
V gene: TRBV5-5; J gene: TRBJ1-1; D gene: TRBD1; clone size: -; CDR3 DNA: TGTGCCAGCAGCCCCTATCCCGGGACAGGAGGTTTTAGTGAAGCTTTCTTT; CDR3 protein: CASSPYPGTGGFSEAFF
V gene: TRBV20-1; J gene: TRBJ1-2; D gene: TRBD1; clone size: -; CDR3 DNA: TGCAGTGCTCCACAGGGCCCGGACAGGGGGATATGGGTCTATGGCTACACCTTC; CDR3 protein: CSAPQGPDRGIWVYGYTF
V gene: TRBV11-2; J gene: TRBJ2-2; D gene: -; clone size: -; CDR3 DNA: TGTGCCAGCAGCCCATATGGGTGGTCGGTTGCCGGGGAGCTGTTTTTT; CDR3 protein: CASSPYGWSVAGELFF
V gene: TRBV7-2; J gene: TRBJ2-1; D gene: -; clone size: -; CDR3 DNA: TGTGCCAGCAGCCTCCCCTGGGGGGACTCCTTTTACAATGAGCAGTTCTTC; CDR3 protein: CASSLPWGDSFYNEQFF
V gene: TRBV12-3/TRBV12-4; J gene: TRBJ1-2; D gene: TRBD1; clone size: many; CDR3 DNA: TGTGCCAGCGGGGGGACAGTCCTATCCTTTAGCTACACCTTC; CDR3 protein: CASGGTVLSFSYTF
V gene: TRBV10-1; J gene: TRBJ2-1; D gene: TRBD2; clone size: many; CDR3 DNA: TGCGCCAGCAGTGAGTCGACTAGCGGGGGCTACAATGAGCAGTTCTTC; CDR3 protein: CASSESTSGGYNEQFF
V gene: TRBV5-1; J gene: TRBJ2-7; D gene: TRBD1; clone size: -; CDR3 DNA: TGCGCCAGCAGCGACAGGGGGCTGACCTACGAGCAGTACTTC; CDR3 protein: CASSDRGLTYEQYF
V gene: TRBV20-1; J gene: TRBJ1-2; D gene: -; clone size: few; CDR3 DNA: TGCAGTGCTAGAGTACCAGAGAGAAATGGCTACACCTTC; CDR3 protein: CSARVPERNGYTF
V gene: TRBV5-1; J gene: TRBJ2-3; D gene: -; clone size: many; CDR3 DNA: TGCGCCAGCAGCCTAAATCCAGGGTACACAGATACGCAGTATTTT; CDR3 protein: CASSLNPGYTDTQYF